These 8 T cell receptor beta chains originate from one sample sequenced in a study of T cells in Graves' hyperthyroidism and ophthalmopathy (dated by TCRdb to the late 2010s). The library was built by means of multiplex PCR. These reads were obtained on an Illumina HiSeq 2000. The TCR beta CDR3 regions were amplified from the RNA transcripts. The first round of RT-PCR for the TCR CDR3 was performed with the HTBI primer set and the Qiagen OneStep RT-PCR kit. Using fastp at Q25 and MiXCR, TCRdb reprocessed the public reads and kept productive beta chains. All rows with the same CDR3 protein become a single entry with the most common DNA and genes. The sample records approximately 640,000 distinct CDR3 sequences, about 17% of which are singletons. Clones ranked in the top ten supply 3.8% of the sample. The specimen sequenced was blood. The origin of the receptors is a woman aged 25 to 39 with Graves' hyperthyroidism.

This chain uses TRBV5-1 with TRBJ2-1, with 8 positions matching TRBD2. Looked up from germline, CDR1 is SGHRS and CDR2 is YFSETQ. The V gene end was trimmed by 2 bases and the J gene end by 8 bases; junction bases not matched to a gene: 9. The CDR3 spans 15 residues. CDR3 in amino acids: CASSFNGREIDEQFF. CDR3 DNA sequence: TGCGCCAGCAGCTTCAACGGGAGGGAAATCGATGAGCAGTTCTTC.

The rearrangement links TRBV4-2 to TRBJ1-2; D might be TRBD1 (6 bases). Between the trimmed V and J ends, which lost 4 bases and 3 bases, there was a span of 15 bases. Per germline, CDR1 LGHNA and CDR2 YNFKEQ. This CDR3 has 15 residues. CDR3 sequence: CASSRFPGADYGYTF. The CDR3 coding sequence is TGTGCCAGCAGCCGTTTTCCGGGGGCCGACTATGGCTACACCTTC.

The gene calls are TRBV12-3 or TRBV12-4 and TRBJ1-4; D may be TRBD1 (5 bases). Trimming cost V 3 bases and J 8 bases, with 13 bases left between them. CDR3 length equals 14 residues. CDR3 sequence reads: CASSLRRGGEKLFF. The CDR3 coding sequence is TGTGCCAGCAGTTTGAGGAGGGGTGGGGAAAAACTGTTTTTT.

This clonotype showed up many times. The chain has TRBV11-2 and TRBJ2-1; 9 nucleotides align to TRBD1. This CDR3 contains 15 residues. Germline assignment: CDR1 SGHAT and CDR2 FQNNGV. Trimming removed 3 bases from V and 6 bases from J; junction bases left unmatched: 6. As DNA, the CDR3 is TGTGCCAGCAGCTTTACCGGGACAGGGTTCAATGAGCAGTTCTTC. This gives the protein CASSFTGTGFNEQFF.

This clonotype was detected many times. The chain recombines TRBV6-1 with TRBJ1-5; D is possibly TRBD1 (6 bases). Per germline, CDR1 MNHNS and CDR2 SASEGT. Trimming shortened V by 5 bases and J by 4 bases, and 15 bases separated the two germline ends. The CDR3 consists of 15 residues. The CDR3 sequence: CASSLEFRGNQPQHF. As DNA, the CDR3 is TGTGCCAGCAGTTTGGAGTTCAGGGGAAATCAGCCCCAGCATTTT.

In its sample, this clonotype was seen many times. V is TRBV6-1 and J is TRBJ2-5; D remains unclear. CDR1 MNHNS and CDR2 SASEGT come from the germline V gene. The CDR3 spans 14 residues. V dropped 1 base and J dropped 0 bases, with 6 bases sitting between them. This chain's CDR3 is CASSEGRYQETQYF. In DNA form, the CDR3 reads TGTGCCAGCAGTGAAGGGCGGTACCAAGAGACCCAGTACTTC.

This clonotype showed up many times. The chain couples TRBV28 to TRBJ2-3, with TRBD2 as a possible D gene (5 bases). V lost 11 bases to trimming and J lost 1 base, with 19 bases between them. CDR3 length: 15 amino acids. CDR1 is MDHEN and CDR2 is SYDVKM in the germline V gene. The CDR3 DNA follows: TGTGCCGTGATGAGGGCATCCGCTCGCACAGATACGCAGTATTTT. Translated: CAVMRASARTDTQYF.

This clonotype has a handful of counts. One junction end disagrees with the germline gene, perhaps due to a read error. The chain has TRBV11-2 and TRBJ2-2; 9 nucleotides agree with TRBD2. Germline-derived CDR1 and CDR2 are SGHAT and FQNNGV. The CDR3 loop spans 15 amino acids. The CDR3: CAGSPISAGGGELFF. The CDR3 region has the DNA TGTGCCGGCAGCCCGATCTCAGCGGGAGGTGGGGAGCTGTTTTTT.